This TCR beta chain was found in a study of shared clonotypes between healthy human individuals (dated by TCRdb to about 2020). Turning to the overall study: A few men and two women, aged 18 to 49 years, made up the cohort. For each donor, CD4 naive and CD4 memory were each given three plates, CD8 naive was given two plates, and CD8 memory was given one plate. To estimate repertoire size and how much clonotypes are shared between individuals, the study performed deep sequencing of blood TCR repertoires from about five healthy adults. To increase sequencing depth and limit assay-specific biases, different laboratories used diverse techniques to prepare libraries and sequence TCR repertoires. Between about 0.94 and 8.9 billion PBMCs per donor were obtained by leukapheresis. What the work shows at the level of the full study, not this receptor alone: Sampling was restricted to blood, and TCR repertoires in tissues likely differ from the TCR repertoires found in blood. Estimated clonotype richness was generally larger for naive than for memory subsets. Because the study included only a small number of donors, the genetic and exposure-history diversity represented was limited. Compared with non-shared clonotypes, clonotypes shared by all four sorted-subset donors had higher generation probabilities. Sharing across a handful of donors was observed for approximately 5% of naive CD4, around 3.5% of naive CD8, over 2% of memory CD4, and around 0.4% of memory CD8 clonotypes. Pairwise subsampling led to the expectation that sequencing depth would affect the degree of clonotype sharing among donors. Incomplete sequencing was indicated by rarefaction of sorted-subset datasets, despite the large sequencing depth.

The CDR3 runs 11 residues from the cysteine to the phenylalanine. Just the 33-base CDR3 DNA is kept, in frame starting at base 1. Trimming costs V 7 bases and J 3 bases, and their ends lie 6 bases apart. The germline V gene (reference sequence) gives CDR1 as MNHEY and CDR2 as SMNVEV. CD8 naive samples were obtained by positive selection for CCR7 among CD45RO-negative cells, yielding a CD45RA+CCR7+ population from which TemRA cells were excluded. Healthy HIV-negative adults with no recently reported acute infections or vaccinations were included as donors. Only Caucasian adults living in Nashville, Tennessee, USA were represented among the donors. Blood was obtained by leukapheresis, after which PBMCs were separated by Ficoll-Histopaque density gradient centrifugation and cryopreserved in liquid nitrogen vapor phase. Analytical flow cytometry was used to check the purity and quantity of each magnetically sorted T cell population. Genomic DNA was isolated from each sorted fraction and quantified by UV absorbance on a Nanodrop 2000c.

Notes on this clone: Its cognate antigen has yet to be identified. The sample holds no much larger clone one base away, and base qualities are not on file.

Using the deep immunoSEQ assay, TCR CDR3 regions were amplified from genomic DNA by multiplex PCR. Genomic DNA extracted from each cell subset was distributed evenly over all wells of several immunoSEQ 96-well plates, and each plate served as one replicate. For sorted subsets, each replicate PCR was loaded with around 220 ng genomic DNA, equivalent to 25,000 to 35,000 T cell genomes. Purified libraries were quantified with a Qubit 3.0 fluorometer, sized on a Bioanalyzer 2100, and re-quantified with the KAPA Library Quantification kit. Every immunoSEQ 96-well plate was sequenced on a dedicated single-read 150-cycle Illumina NextSeq 550 flow cell. The authors processed their data as follows. Because only junctional sequences without quality scores were contained in the immunoSEQ output, filtering matching that applied to full-length reads could not be performed. To assign V/J genes and CDR3, sequences were annotated using PyIR, a Python wrapper for IgBLAST v1.9, with IMGT germline references. Reads were filtered out if the reads had weak V/J assignments (E-value above 1e-6), no CDR3, stop codons, out-of-frame junctions, or ambiguous translated residues. V3J clonotypes were defined as sequences sharing the same inferred V gene, J gene, and CDR3 amino acid sequence. To compute the percentage overlap between repertoires, the number of shared unique clonotypes was divided by the size of the smaller repertoire. RTK rarefaction, the Chao1 estimator, and Recon v2.1 estimates of unobserved clonotypes were used to assess repertoire richness. Generation probabilities were computed with OLGA for all TCRbeta clonotypes obtained by the gDNA method from a handful of donors. TCRdb stores this immuneACCESS table with in-frame sequences only. Part of the clones is absent; in the studies checked, under half of the shortfall reflects unresolved V genes, and no reason is known for the rest. The DNA was the basis for D and trimming; V, J and clone size are from that table. This sample holds approximately 2,200,000 clones; under 95% were observed only once. The top ten clones comprise roughly 1.8% of the sample.

In this chain, TRBV27 is recombined with TRBJ1-1; too little of a D gene remains to name it. The sequenced sample consisted of naive CD8+ T cells from PBMCs. The cell subset or site label corresponds to: CD45RA+CCR7+. This TCR was sampled from a man aged 18 to 30 in good health. Some clones in this sample may be carry-over from other donors' samples. The DNA reads TGTGCCAGCATAGCATACACTGAAGCTTTCTTT. This translates into CASIAYTEAFF.